This T cell receptor beta chain was sequenced during a study of human T cells and chemical hapten exposure. Germline values: CDR1 MGHRA, CDR2 YSYEKL. V dropped 4 bases and J dropped 2 bases, with 19 bases sitting between them. The CDR3 runs 17 residues. Sample time point: patch test 3, about 24 weeks after DPC sensitization. Treatment defined: therapeutic diphenylcyclopropenone sensitization with weekly scalp DPC. TCRdb itself ran the RACE reads through MiXCR, one entry per CDR3 protein. The sample contains roughly 62,000 distinct CDR3 sequences, around 12% of which appear only once. The sequenced sample was whole blood, obtained in connection with sensitization to the hapten diphenylcyclopropenone (DPC). This chain links TRBV4-1 with TRBJ2-3; D remains unclear. This receptor was obtained from a man under 40 with alopecia areata. Some clones in this sample may be carry-over from other donors' samples. CDR3 loop: CASSPRPDDPNTDTQYF. In DNA, the CDR3 is TGCGCCAGCAGCCCCCGTCCGGACGACCCCAACACAGATACGCAGTATTTT.